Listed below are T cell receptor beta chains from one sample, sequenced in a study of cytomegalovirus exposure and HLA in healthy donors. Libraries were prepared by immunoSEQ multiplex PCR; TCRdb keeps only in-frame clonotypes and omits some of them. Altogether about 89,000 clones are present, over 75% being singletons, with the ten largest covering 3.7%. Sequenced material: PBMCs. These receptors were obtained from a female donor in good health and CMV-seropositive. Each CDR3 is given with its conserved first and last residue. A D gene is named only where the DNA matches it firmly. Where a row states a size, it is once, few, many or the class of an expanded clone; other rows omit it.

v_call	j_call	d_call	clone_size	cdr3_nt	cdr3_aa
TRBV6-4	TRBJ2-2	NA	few	TGTGCCAGCAGTGAGCTAGCGTCCGGGGAGCTGTTTTTT	CASSELASGELFF
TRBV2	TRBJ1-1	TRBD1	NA	TGTGCCAGCAATATAAACAGGGGGGGGTCGAACACTGAAGCTTTCTTT	CASNINRGGSNTEAFF
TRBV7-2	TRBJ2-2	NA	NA	TGTGCCAGCAGCTACACAGGGAACTCGAACACCGGGGAGCTGTTTTTT	CASSYTGNSNTGELFF
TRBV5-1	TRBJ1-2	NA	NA	TGCGCCAGCAGCATACCCCGGGCCAGGGGCAACTATGGCTACACCTTC	CASSIPRARGNYGYTF
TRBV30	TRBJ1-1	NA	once	TGTGCCCATACGGGGGGAGGCACTGAAGCTTTCTTT	CAHTGGGTEAFF
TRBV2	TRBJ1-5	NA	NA	TGTGCCAGCAAAGAGGCAGAGAATAGCAATCAGCCCCAGCATTTT	CASKEAENSNQPQHF
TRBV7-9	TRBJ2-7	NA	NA	TGTGCCAGCAGCTTAAGCGGGCTTCTAAGCGAGCAGTACTTC	CASSLSGLLSEQYF
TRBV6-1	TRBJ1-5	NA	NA	TGTGCCAGCAGTGGGGGGTGGGGGGAAGGGTTAGGGCCTAATCAGCCCCAGCATTTT	CASSGGWGEGLGPNQPQHF
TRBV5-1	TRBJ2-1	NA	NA	TGCGCCAACCCGACAGGAATGAATGAGCAGTTCTTC	CANPTGMNEQFF
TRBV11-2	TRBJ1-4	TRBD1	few	TGTGCCAGCAGCTTAGGGACAGGGACTAATGAAAAACTGTTTTTT	CASSLGTGTNEKLFF
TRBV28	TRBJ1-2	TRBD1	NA	TGTGCCAGCAGTAAAGCCGGGACAGGGGCCTATGGCTACACCTTC	CASSKAGTGAYGYTF
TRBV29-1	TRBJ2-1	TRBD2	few	TGCAGCGTCGTATCTAGCGGGGGGCCATCCCTATCGCAGTTCTTC	CSVVSSGGPSLSQFF
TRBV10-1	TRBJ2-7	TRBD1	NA	TGCGCCAGCAGCGGGACAGGGGTCTCCTACGAGCAGTACTTC	CASSGTGVSYEQYF
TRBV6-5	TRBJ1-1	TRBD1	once	TGTGCCAGCAGTCCCAGGGGGGAGAACACTGAAGCTTTCTTT	CASSPRGENTEAFF
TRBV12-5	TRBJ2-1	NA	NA	TGTGCTAGTGGTTTAGGGAGCGAGCAGTTCTTC	CASGLGSEQFF
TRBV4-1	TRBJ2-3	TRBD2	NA	TGCGCCAGCAGCCGAGCAGGGACTAGCGGGGGGGTCACAGATACGCAGTATTTT	CASSRAGTSGGVTDTQYF
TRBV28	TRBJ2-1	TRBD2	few	TGTGCCAGCAGCCAATCGAGGACTAGCGGGAGGTTGTGGTCCTACAATGAGCAGTTCTTC	CASSQSRTSGRLWSYNEQFF
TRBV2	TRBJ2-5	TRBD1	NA	TGTGCCAGCAGTCCGACAGGGGAGCTCGGGGAGACCCAGTACTTC	CASSPTGELGETQYF